The present T cell receptor (beta chain) was sequenced within a study of shared clonotypes between healthy human individuals. Study findings and constraints: Larger estimated richness was generally recorded for naive subsets relative to memory subsets. Several donors showed sharing of around 5% of naive CD4 clonotypes.

To note about this clone: Its antigen remains unknown.

The CDR3 runs 16 residues. Germline V gives CDR1 GTSNPN, CDR2 SVGIG (reference sequence). V was clipped by 4 bases and J by 0 bases, with 16 bases between them. Data came from immunoSEQ multiplex PCR; TCRdb stores just in-frame clones and leaves some out. The repertoire has 950,000 to 1,100,000 clones, around 75% of them found once; the top ten carry about 1.5%. The origin of this receptor is a man younger than 35 in good health. The V and J genes are TRBV30 and TRBJ1-3, with no clear D. The sequenced material came from memory CD4+ T cells sorted from blood. As for subset: CD45RA-negative fraction. CDR3 residues: CAWTLPGSFSGNTIYF. The CDR3 DNA is TGTGCCTGGACCCTGCCAGGCTCCTTCTCTGGAAACACCATATATTTT.